This section outlines one T cell receptor (beta chain) sequence together with its context. The junction shows a germline mismatch at one end, possibly a read error. The sample comes from a study of blood T cell repertoires in COVID-19. Sequenced by immunoSEQ multiplex PCR; TCRdb stores in-frame clones only, minus some. The sample holds 72,000 or so clones; around 86% are singletons and the top ten take under 15%. This CDR3 spans 11 amino acids. The chain joins TRBV6-7 to TRBJ1-2, with no clear D. TRBV6-7 is sorted into the ORF group, with uncertain function. The sequencing sample was made of peripheral blood. The TCR sequence derives from a woman aged 55-69 years with acute or convalescent COVID-19. The CDR3 reads CARPRPARGIF. The CDR3 region has the DNA TGTGCCAGGCCGCGCCCGGCCCGGGGTATTTTC.